The text below deals with one T cell receptor (beta chain). Its antigen specificity is not known. No base-level quality is on record; no much larger clone is a single base apart. This record belongs to a study of early T cells in non-severe SARS-CoV-2 infection (dated by TCRdb to the early 2020s). Regarding the research as a whole: Because TCR sequencing relied on bulk RNA taken from unsorted whole blood, pairing of alpha and beta chains was not possible. The paper's findings and limits, for the study overall: VDJdb matching was skewed toward anti-spike CD8 responses and likely underestimated virus-specific expansions by missing private and CD4 specificities.

This was a case-control study nested in a cohort of healthcare workers in London, UK, who had nasopharyngeal swab PCR tests and blood samples taken every week. Between 23 and 31 March 2020, the week of the UK lockdown, healthcare workers were enrolled and then followed up weekly for as long as 16 weeks. Library preparation was by 5' RACE. TCRdb records NextSeq 500 as the sequencer. In the TCR library protocol, unique molecular identifiers were attached to individual cDNA molecules to correct for PCR bias and sequencing error. Both TCR alpha and beta chains were sequenced, and tight co-correlation was observed between alpha and beta sequence abundances in each sample. Regarding the original processing steps: V gene, J gene and CDR3 annotation of TCR sequences was performed with Decombinator V4. Expanded TCRs were defined as changing significantly between any two time points under a Poisson model with p below 0.0001. TCR abundances were normalised to the total number of TCRs sequenced per sample and expressed as counts per million. MAIT TCRs were defined by TRAV1-2 paired with TRAJ12, TRAJ20 or TRAJ33, and iNKT TCRs by TRAV10 paired with TRAJ18. VDJdb, accessed 1 November 2021, was searched for CMV, EBV and SARS-CoV-2 annotated TCRs, with TCRs annotated for multiple antigens excluded. TCRdb reprocessing: public reads trimmed at Q25 with fastp, clones called with MiXCR, in-frame beta chains kept. Rows matching on CDR3 protein sequence are summarized as one entry with the most common DNA and genes. The V and J calls follow TCRdb's processing rather than the paper's. This sample gives approximately 70,000 distinct CDR3 sequences in total; 11% of them show up just once. The ten largest make up 5.7% of the sample.

Unmatched junction bases come to 11, with V trimmed by 4 bases and J by 5 bases. The germline V gene provides CDR1 LGHNA and CDR2 YSLEER. There are 17 amino acids in the CDR3, from cysteine to phenylalanine inclusive. Solely the CDR3 DNA is kept, with 51 bases framed from the first base. The sequence came from an adult who was a healthcare worker with PCR-confirmed SARS-CoV-2 infection or an uninfected control (not recorded which). Here the chain combines TRBV4-3 and TRBJ2-2; TRBD2 agrees with 9 junctional bases. The specimen was whole blood, collected at baseline. The DNA is TGCGCCAGCAGCCTTTTTTTAGCGGGGGCTAGGACCGGGGAGCTGTTTTTT. It encodes CASSLFLAGARTGELFF.